This passage covers 8 T cell receptor beta chains from one sample sequenced in a study of long-term antiretroviral therapy in people with HIV (dated by TCRdb to between 2021 and 2022). Sequencing of the TRB variable region was done with the immunoSEQ hsTCRB v3.0 assay at survey level resolution. TCRdb took this table from immuneACCESS and kept in-frame rearrangements with V and J called. Such tables lack part of the clones; where checked against another copy, unresolved V genes explain under half of the gap, and the rest is unexplained. The sample records some 24,000 clones, around 83% of which are singletons. The biggest ten clones account for 5.6% of the sample. The source material was unsorted PBMCs, sampled 0.7 years before starting antiretroviral therapy. These receptors were obtained from a man aged 25-45 years with HIV.

The sample holds a few counts of this clone. The rearrangement joins TRBV28 to TRBJ2-5; 11 nucleotides match TRBD2. The germline V gene has CDR1 MDHEN and CDR2 SYDVKM. This CDR3 region has 16 residues. With V trimmed by 3 bases and J by 10 bases, 13 bases remained unmatched. CDR3 protein: CASSLTSGIFGVGQYF. Here the CDR3 DNA reads TGTGCCAGCAGTTTGACTAGCGGGATTTTTGGGGTAGGCCAGTACTTC.

This clone was seen once. This chain joins TRBV30 and TRBJ1-1; 7 positions agree with TRBD1. V dropped 1 base and J dropped 1; count of bases not matched to a gene: 6. Germline V gene data show CDR1 as GTSNPN and CDR2 as SVGIG (reference sequence). The CDR3 length is 15 residues. The CDR3 DNA is TGTGCCTGGAGTGGCCACAGGGGTGGGAACACTGAAGCTTTCTTT. Protein product: CAWSGHRGGNTEAFF.

The chain recombines TRBV6-5 with TRBJ2-2, with D hard to call. Between the trimmed V and J ends, which lost 0 bases and 2 bases, there was a span of 7 bases. This CDR3 has 15 residues. Germline lookup yields CDR1 MNHEY and CDR2 SVGAGI. The CDR3 coding sequence is TGTGCCAGCAGTTACTCGACTCTTAACACCGGGGAGCTGTTTTTT. This sequence encodes CASSYSTLNTGELFF.

This clone was counted a single time. V is TRBV10-3 and J is TRBJ2-3; D gene uncertain. Trimming removed 0 bases from V and 2 bases from J, with 6 bases in between. This CDR3 spans 14 amino acids. Germline V lookup: CDR1 ENHRY, CDR2 SYGVKD. This CDR3 reads CAISESGPTDTQYF. The CDR3 nucleotides read TGTGCCATCAGTGAGTCGGGCCCCACAGATACGCAGTATTTT.

This chain uses TRBV5-1 with TRBJ2-5, with 7 nucleotides matching TRBD1. The V segment lost 6 bases and the J segment 3 bases; nucleotides outside the gene matches: 5. CDR3 length: 13 residues. CDR1 and CDR2 from the germline V gene are SGHRS and YFSETQ. In nucleotides, the CDR3 is TGCGCCAGCAAGGGTACAGGGGAAGAGACCCAGTACTTC. This codes for CASKGTGEETQYF.

CDR3 sequence reads: CASSPDRGWTGELFF. DNA for the CDR3: TGTGCCAGCAGTCCGGACAGGGGGTGGACCGGGGAGCTGTTTTTT. The J gene is TRBJ2-2, the V gene TRBV14, with TRBD1 matching 10 bases. Germline CDR1 and CDR2: SGHDN and FVKESK. Trimming at V came to 6 bases and at J to 5 bases, leaving 6 bases not matched to a gene. This CDR3 has 15 amino acids.

This clone was detected only a few times. V gene TRBV7-2 combines with J gene TRBJ2-7, with 9 bases matching TRBD1. Germline V gene sequence: CDR1 SGHTA, CDR2 FQGNSA. The CDR3 extends over 14 amino acids. The trim removed 5 bases at V and 3 bases at J, leaving 5 bases unmatched. The CDR3 loop is CASSKSTGGYEQYF. CDR3 in DNA: TGTGCCAGCAGCAAATCGACAGGGGGCTACGAGCAGTACTTC. Filled out from reference TRBV7-2 and TRBJ2-7, the complete variable domain reads GAGVSQSPSNKVTEKGKDVELRCDPISGHTALYWYRQSLGQGLEFLIYFQGNSAPDKSGLPSDRFSAERTGGSVSTLTIQRTQQEDSAVYLCASSKSTGGYEQYFGPGTRLTVT.

The CDR3 bases are TGCGCCAGCAGCCAAGTCAGGGGATCTGGAGAGACCCAGTACTTC. Translating it yields CASSQVRGSGETQYF. The chain has TRBV4-1 and TRBJ2-5, with D perhaps matching TRBD1 (6 bases). The germline CDR1 and CDR2 sequences are MGHRA and YSYEKL. This CDR3 is built from 15 residues. Between the trimmed V and J ends, which lost 1 base and 4 bases, there was a span of 13 bases.